A single TCR beta chain is shown here with its context. As processed by the authors: The assay estimated nucleated cells by amplifying reference gene primers. Assay: immunoSEQ multiplex PCR; the TCRdb copy retains only in-frame clones and omits some. The V and J calls and the clone size are those of that table, but D and trimming were determined from the DNA. The sample lists 55,000 to 75,000 clones, around 80% seen once, with roughly 9.7% in the top ten. The record originates from a study of blood T cell repertoires in COVID-19. Whole-study context: Samples of COVID-19 (acute and convalescent) were obtained from the United States, Italy and Spain.

The CDR3 spans 19 residues. Germline V gene data show CDR1 as SGHAT and CDR2 as FQNNGV. V trimming: 4 bases; J trimming: 5 bases; junction bases outside the gene matches: 16. The specimen was peripheral blood. The TCR originated in a human donor in a cohort sampled during active COVID-19. The V and J genes are TRBV11-2 and TRBJ2-7, with 14 bases aligning to TRBD2. The CDR3 DNA reads TGTGCCAGCAGCTCTAATAATTTGGGGGGACTAGCGGGAGAAAACGAGCAGTACTTC. Its protein is CASSSNNLGGLAGENEQYF.